In its sample, the clone carrying this TCR beta chain was seen many times. Its antigen is undetermined. This beta chain is a stray read from a library made for alpha chains; its abundance is not meaningful. Germline V gene data show CDR1 as DFQATT and CDR2 as SNEGSKA (reference sequence). The length of the CDR3 is 13 residues. The trim removed 3 bases at V and 4 bases at J, leaving 5 bases unmatched. Individual TCR cDNA molecules each bore their own unique molecular identifier. Via MiXCR, TCRdb re-called the 5' RACE reads, giving one row per CDR3 protein. The sample includes about 7,900 distinct CDR3 sequences, approximately 4.6% of them seen just once. This sample is drawn from a study of spatial heterogeneity in lung cancer. About the research overall: Sequence detection consistently recorded a greater number of beta-chain than alpha-chain sequences. General observations from the study: Relative to follow-up, resection was when ubiquitous expanded tumor TCRs appeared more in blood.

This sample's time point: sample taken at primary tumor resection. The input material, whole RNA from tumor, nontumor lung or frozen PBMC, was sequenced unsorted. 72 TRACERx patients with early, untreated non-small cell lung cancer donated samples. Sequencing used PBMCs, obtained at surgery. This clonotype was obtained from a male donor with early-stage non-small cell lung cancer. The chain couples TRBV20-1 to TRBJ1-2, with TRBD1 identical over 7 bases. CDR3 sequence reads: CSASGRGSYGYTF. In DNA form, the CDR3 reads TGCAGTGCTAGCGGCAGGGGGAGCTATGGCTACACCTTC.